One and the same sample provided the 14 T cell receptor beta chains below, sequenced in a study of PD-1 blockade in classical Hodgkin lymphoma. Documented time point: newly diagnosed, previously untreated cHL patient sample. The repertoire was sequenced with immunoSEQ multiplex PCR; TCRdb's copy has only in-frame clones and lacks some. The profile shows around 30,000 clones, roughly 92% of them singletons. Sequencing used peripheral blood mononuclear cells (PBMCs). The source of these receptors is a human donor with classical Hodgkin lymphoma.

The chain links TRBV19 to TRBJ1-5, with 7 bases matching TRBD1. The CDR3 has 13 amino acids. J was trimmed by 7 bases and V by 6 bases; bases with no gene match: 6. The germline CDR1 and CDR2 sequences are LNHDA and SQIVND (reference sequence). The CDR3 sequence: CASRVGGYQPQHF. For the CDR3, the DNA is TGTGCCAGTAGGGTAGGGGGCTACCAGCCCCAGCATTTT.

The rearrangement uses TRBV28 and TRBJ1-2; D unresolved. Germline CDR1 MDHEN, CDR2 SYDVKM. Trimming shortened V by 5 bases and J by 6 bases, and 10 bases separated the two germline ends. The CDR3 sequence is 12 residues long. The CDR3 reads CASSKTIDGYTF. The CDR3 nucleotides read TGTGCCAGCAGTAAAACGATCGATGGCTACACCTTC.

V gene TRBV28 combines with J gene TRBJ2-7; a weak D match, TRBD1 (6 bases). Trimming took 5 bases from V and 7 from J, leaving 18 bases between them. The CDR3 covers 14 residues. Germline V gene data show CDR1 as MDHEN and CDR2 as SYDVKM. The CDR3 nucleotides read TGTGCCAGCAGTCCACAAACAGGGTGGAGAGAGCAGTACTTC. The encoded protein is CASSPQTGWREQYF. The entire variable domain, with the rest obtained from reference TRBV28 and TRBJ2-7, is as follows: DVKVTQSSRYLVKRTGEKVFLECVQDMDHENMFWYRQDPGLGLRLIYFSYDVKMKEKGDIPEGYSVSREKKERFSLILESASTNQTSMYLCASSPQTGWREQYFGPGTRLTVT.

V gene TRBV2 combines with J gene TRBJ1-1; 7 nucleotides align to TRBD1. The junction had 5 bases not matched to a gene; V was cut back by 6 bases and J by 1 base. The CDR3 sequence is 14 residues long. Germline assignment: CDR1 SNHLY and CDR2 FYNNEI. CDR3 protein: CASRIGQANTEAFF. CDR3 DNA: TGTGCCAGCAGGATCGGACAGGCGAACACTGAAGCTTTCTTT.

This clone has just one count. The chain joins TRBV7-3 to TRBJ2-1; tentative D call: TRBD1 (6 bases). With 4 bases removed from V and 4 bases from J, the gap between germline ends came to 11 bases. The CDR3 runs 14 residues. The germline gives CDR1 SGHTA, CDR2 FQGTGA. CDR3 loop: CASSSGQGYNEQFF. As DNA, the CDR3 is TGTGCCAGCAGCTCCGGGCAGGGGTACAATGAGCAGTTCTTC.

V is TRBV4-2 and J is TRBJ2-4, with D hard to call. Germline CDR1 and CDR2: LGHNA and YNFKEQ. Trimming stripped 4 bases from V and 1 base from J, with 11 bases between. There are 15 residues in the CDR3. The CDR3 sequence: CASSRDVVAKNIQYF. The CDR3 DNA follows: TGTGCCAGCAGCCGCGACGTAGTGGCCAAAAACATTCAGTACTTC.

This chain connects TRBV19 to TRBJ1-2; the D is unclear. There are 13 residues in the CDR3. Looked up from germline, CDR1 is LNHDA and CDR2 is SQIVND (reference sequence). Trimming took 4 bases from V and 4 from J, leaving 10 bases between them. The CDR3 sequence is CASSRGSIYGYTF. DNA of the CDR3: TGTGCCAGTAGTAGGGGATCCATCTATGGCTACACCTTC.

This clone showed up just once. The rearrangement uses TRBV7-3 and TRBJ2-2; no firm D call. Trimming cost V 4 bases and J 0 bases, with 12 bases left between them. This CDR3 has 16 residues. In germline, CDR1 is SGHTA, CDR2 FQGTGA. The CDR3 loop reads CASSSYTSSNTGELFF. As DNA, the CDR3 is TGTGCCAGCAGCTCCTATACGAGCTCGAACACCGGGGAGCTGTTTTTT.

V usage is TRBV10-2 and J usage is TRBJ2-3; unclear D gene. The CDR3 has 14 amino acids. V was pared by 3 bases and J by 9 bases, with 16 bases between. Germline assignment: CDR1 WSHSY and CDR2 SAAADI. The CDR3 DNA is TGCGCCAGCAGTGATTTCGGCGATGCCAAAACGCAGTATTTT. Translated: CASSDFGDAKTQYF.

The V call is TRBV7-2, the J call TRBJ2-1; tentatively, D is TRBD2 (5 bases). Trimming removed 0 bases from V and 2 bases from J, with 8 bases in between. CDR1 is SGHTA and CDR2 is FQGNSA in the germline V gene. This CDR3 contains 15 residues. The chain's CDR3 is CASSLAGAAYNEQFF. The CDR3 bases are TGTGCCAGCAGCTTAGCGGGAGCCGCCTACAATGAGCAGTTCTTC.

The chain links TRBV7-2 to TRBJ2-5; 12 positions agree with TRBD2. Per germline, CDR1 SGHTA and CDR2 FQGNSA. V was clipped by 4 bases and J by 4 bases; unmatched bases: 4. This CDR3 is built from 15 residues. This CDR3 reads CASSSTSGRTETQYF. For the CDR3, the DNA is TGTGCCAGCAGCTCTACTAGCGGGAGGACAGAGACCCAGTACTTC.

This chain joins TRBV6-6 and TRBJ2-3, with D maybe TRBD2 (5 bases). Per the germline V gene, CDR1 is MNHNY and CDR2 is SVGAGI (reference sequence). The CDR3 has 13 amino acids. V lost 8 bases and J lost 1, with 10 bases in between. The DNA for the CDR3 is TGTGCCAGCGGCTTGGGAGGCACAGATACGCAGTATTTT. Amino acid sequence: CASGLGGTDTQYF.

This chain connects TRBV28 to TRBJ2-7, with 12 bases matching TRBD1. Germline CDR1 reads MDHEN; CDR2 reads SYDVKM. The CDR3 totals 13 residues. Trimming at V came to 8 bases and at J to 6 bases, leaving 5 bases not matched to a gene. The DNA for the CDR3 is TGTGCCAGCGGGACAGGGGGCATTCGCGAGCAGTACTTC. Residues: CASGTGGIREQYF.

The gene calls are TRBV6-5 and TRBJ2-7; possible D gene TRBD1, 5 bases. V was trimmed by 6 bases and J by 0 bases, leaving 15 bases between them. CDR3 length: 15 residues. In germline, CDR1 is MNHEY, CDR2 SVGAGI. CDR3 loop: CASRKTVESSYEQYF. CDR3 sequence (DNA): TGTGCCAGCAGAAAGACAGTAGAAAGCTCCTACGAGCAGTACTTC.